The entry that follows covers one TCR beta chain sequence. Its antigen is undetermined. The treatment is: around 19 received Ad26.COV2.S at low or high dose, single or two shots; about 5 received placebo; per-sample allocation not given. Sampling was performed 63 days after the first vaccine or placebo injection. The sample came from a Boston adult aged 18-55 years. Method: immunoSEQ multiplex PCR; TCRdb's copy keeps in-frame clones and lacks some. In the table there are 380,000 or so clones, about four fifths of which are singletons. This sample is part of a study of Ad26.COV2.S vaccination and SARS-CoV-2 variants. The overall study: As a participant in COV1001, the donor was in the Ad26.COV2.S trial arm. Donor got 5x10^10 or 1x10^11 viral particles of Ad26.COV2.S. Study observations and caveats: The study found higher spike-specific TCR breadth in vaccine than placebo recipients.

The receptor comes from a person aged 18 to 59 who received the Ad26.COV2.S COVID-19 vaccine or a placebo. Specimen: peripheral blood, collected in a trial of Ad26.COV2.S vaccine versus placebo.

The CDR3: CASNLRGLAITYEQYF. CDR3 DNA sequence: TGTGCCAGCAACTTACGGGGACTAGCGATAACCTACGAGCAGTACTTC. V is TRBV6-8 and J is TRBJ2-7; 10 nucleotides agree with TRBD2. Trimming cost V 7 bases and J 2 bases; bases outside gene matches: 11. Germline V gene sequence: CDR1 MNHGY, CDR2 SAAAGT. The CDR3 sequence is 16 residues long.